The TCR beta chain described here comes from a study of blood T cell repertoires in COVID-19 (dated by TCRdb to the early 2020s). For the wider study: Collaborator samples came from the United States, Italy and Spain and covered acute and convalescent phases of COVID-19. The prospective study material was composed of cDNA or gDNA derived from T cells, B-cell-depleted T cells, or PBMCs. Deeply sampled blood TCRbeta repertoires from subjects exposed to, actively infected with, or recovered from COVID-19 were included in the dataset. The repertoires were made available in a free public database intended to serve as a resource for research on the immune response to SARS-CoV-2. Samples came from the ongoing ImmuneRACE study (first 160 participants) plus 1,254 subjects from 6 global collaborators. Nearly every sample came with metadata listing a de-identified subject ID, COVID-19 status, age in years and sex. Where available, HLA class I and class II types were obtained from metadata supplied by the sample provider rather than from assay-based typing.

TCRbeta CDR3 regions were amplified from genomic DNA by means of the immunoSEQ Assay, a bias-controlled multiplex PCR. The study's own analysis went as follows. The number of nucleated cells in each sample was estimated from the amplification of reference gene primers within the assay. Sequence reads were collapsed and filtered to measure the absolute abundance of every unique TCRbeta CDR3 rearrangement. For each sample, productive Simpson clonality was calculated by taking the square root of Simpson's diversity index across productive rearrangements. Drawn from immuneACCESS, this table holds only the in-frame rearrangements with V and J called that TCRdb kept. Clones are partly lost; checked studies trace under half to an unresolved V gene and leave the rest unexplained. V and J calls and clone size come straight from that table; D and trimming were deduced from the DNA. The sample profile shows 350,000 or so clones; roughly nine tenths of them were found once. The top ten hold 15% to 20% of the sample.

From the cysteine up to the phenylalanine, the CDR3 has a length of 13 residues. Just the 39-base CDR3 DNA is kept, in frame starting at base 1. Via the germline V gene, CDR1 is KGHSH and CDR2 LQKENI. Deletion took 2 bases off V and 9 bases off J, with a span of 11 bases between the germline ends. Participants in the prospective study were aged about 18 to 90 years, lived in about two dozen United States geographic areas, and enrolled through a virtual design. In the prospective study, cohorts were assigned on the basis of participant-reported clinical history obtained from a screening survey and a study questionnaire. Recovered participants in ImmuneRACE Cohort 3 were defined by two consecutive negative NP/OP PCR tests, clearance by a healthcare professional, or resolution of symptoms. In the prospective study, whole blood, serum and a nasopharyngeal or oropharyngeal swab were collected from each participant by mobile phlebotomists. Prospective study participants could optionally give additional blood draws and questionnaires over a roughly 2-month period. Before DNA extraction, blood samples from the prospective study were shipped at room temperature or frozen.

Comments on this clone: This clone's antigen is unknown. Base qualities are not provided; no much larger clone lies one nucleotide away.

Study-wide conclusions, independent of this receptor: The amount of clinical and demographic metadata varied by source and participant and was provided uncurated.

In this chain, TRBV18 is recombined with TRBJ1-5; the D gene lacks a confident call. The source of this sequence is a woman aged 25 to 39 who had recovered from COVID-19. The material sequenced was PBMCs or T cells enriched from blood (not recorded which). In nucleotide form, the sequence is TGTGCCAGCTCACCATTTTGGGGAGGGCCCCAGCATTTT. Translated, this is CASSPFWGGPQHF.